A selection of T cell receptor beta chains follows, all from one sample in a study of somatic mutations in cytotoxic T cells in rheumatoid arthritis. Assay: immunoSEQ multiplex PCR; the TCRdb copy retains only in-frame clones and omits some. The sample comprises 15,000 to 20,000 clones, more than 60% of which are singletons, and roughly 4.9% rests with the top ten. The material sequenced was CD8+ T cells sorted from blood. Receptors were obtained from an adult with rheumatoid arthritis. Both conserved end residues are part of each CDR3. The D gene is left open where the match is weak. The listing skips clone size in some rows; elsewhere it reads once, few, many or a size class.

V gene: TRBV29-1; clone size: -; D gene: -; J gene: TRBJ2-3; CDR3 protein: CSVEQEGNTDTQYF; CDR3 DNA: TGCAGCGTTGAGCAGGAGGGAAACACAGATACGCAGTATTTT
V gene: TRBV2; clone size: few; D gene: -; J gene: TRBJ1-2; CDR3 protein: CASMGSLHGYTF; CDR3 DNA: TGTGCCAGCATGGGTAGCTTGCATGGCTACACCTTC
V gene: TRBV7-9; clone size: few; D gene: -; J gene: TRBJ2-7; CDR3 protein: CASSLGQVVYEQYF; CDR3 DNA: TGTGCCAGCAGCTTAGGCCAGGTAGTCTACGAGCAGTACTTC
V gene: TRBV11-2; clone size: -; D gene: -; J gene: TRBJ2-2; CDR3 protein: CASRTKWGELTGELFF; CDR3 DNA: TGTGCCAGCAGAACTAAGTGGGGGGAGCTGACCGGGGAGCTGTTTTTT
V gene: TRBV12-5; clone size: -; D gene: -; J gene: TRBJ2-7; CDR3 protein: CASGLVRQVSYEQYF; CDR3 DNA: TGTGCTAGTGGTTTGGTGCGGCAGGTCTCCTACGAGCAGTACTTC
V gene: TRBV20-1; clone size: -; D gene: -; J gene: TRBJ1-4; CDR3 protein: CSARNGLELFF; CDR3 DNA: TGCAGTGCTAGAAACGGCTTGGAACTGTTTTTT
V gene: TRBV4-2; clone size: -; D gene: -; J gene: TRBJ2-3; CDR3 protein: CASSGTASTDTQYF; CDR3 DNA: TGTGCCAGCAGCGGAACGGCTAGCACAGATACGCAGTATTTT
V gene: TRBV11-3; clone size: -; D gene: -; J gene: TRBJ2-3; CDR3 protein: CATRPRGGPWGLTDTQYF; CDR3 DNA: TGTGCCACCCGTCCGAGGGGGGGGCCTTGGGGACTCACAGATACGCAGTATTTT
V gene: TRBV7-2; clone size: -; D gene: -; J gene: TRBJ2-1; CDR3 protein: CASSFIPDNEQFF; CDR3 DNA: TGTGCCAGCAGCTTTATCCCCGACAATGAGCAGTTCTTC
V gene: TRBV11-2; clone size: -; D gene: TRBD1; J gene: TRBJ2-3; CDR3 protein: CASGDRVGDLDTQYF; CDR3 DNA: TGTGCCAGCGGGGACAGGGTTGGGGATCTAGATACGCAGTATTTT
V gene: TRBV5-1; clone size: few; D gene: TRBD1; J gene: TRBJ2-7; CDR3 protein: CASSWGQGYEQYF; CDR3 DNA: TGCGCCAGCAGCTGGGGACAGGGGTACGAGCAGTACTTC
V gene: TRBV7-9; clone size: few; D gene: -; J gene: TRBJ2-1; CDR3 protein: CASSLSYNEQFF; CDR3 DNA: TGTGCCAGCAGCTTATCCTACAATGAGCAGTTCTTC
V gene: TRBV19; clone size: once; D gene: -; J gene: TRBJ2-7; CDR3 protein: CASSFSPLYEQYF; CDR3 DNA: TGTGCCAGTAGTTTCTCTCCCCTCTACGAGCAGTACTTC
V gene: TRBV10-3; clone size: -; D gene: TRBD1; J gene: TRBJ1-6; CDR3 protein: CAINPGQANSPLHF; CDR3 DNA: TGTGCCATCAATCCGGGACAGGCTAATTCACCCCTCCACTTT
V gene: TRBV6-5; clone size: -; D gene: TRBD1; J gene: TRBJ2-5; CDR3 protein: CASSYRNRDRRETQYF; CDR3 DNA: TGTGCCAGCAGTTACCGTAACCGGGACAGGCGAGAGACCCAGTACTTC
V gene: TRBV5-1; clone size: -; D gene: TRBD2; J gene: TRBJ2-1; CDR3 protein: CASSLASGGDNEQFF; CDR3 DNA: TGCGCCAGCAGCTTGGCAAGCGGGGGGGACAATGAGCAGTTCTTC
V gene: TRBV9; clone size: -; D gene: -; J gene: TRBJ2-3; CDR3 protein: CASSVVLQDTQYF; CDR3 DNA: TGTGCCAGCAGCGTAGTGCTGCAAGATACGCAGTATTTT
V gene: TRBV5-5; clone size: once; D gene: -; J gene: TRBJ1-1; CDR3 protein: CASSLYGGVNTEAFF; CDR3 DNA: TGTGCCAGCAGCTTGTATGGAGGGGTGAACACTGAAGCTTTCTTT
V gene: TRBV27; clone size: -; D gene: -; J gene: TRBJ2-7; CDR3 protein: CASSETGWAYEQYF; CDR3 DNA: TGTGCCAGCAGTGAGACCGGGTGGGCATACGAGCAGTACTTC
V gene: TRBV19; clone size: few; D gene: -; J gene: TRBJ1-1; CDR3 protein: CASTAAWNTEAFF; CDR3 DNA: TGTGCCAGTACCGCGGCGTGGAACACTGAAGCTTTCTTT
V gene: TRBV5-4; clone size: -; D gene: -; J gene: TRBJ2-7; CDR3 protein: CASSLSASYEQYF; CDR3 DNA: TGTGCCAGCAGTTTGTCTGCATCCTACGAGCAGTACTTC
V gene: TRBV9; clone size: -; D gene: -; J gene: TRBJ2-7; CDR3 protein: CASSVAGTSMGEQYF; CDR3 DNA: TGTGCCAGCAGCGTAGCAGGGACTTCCATGGGGGAGCAGTACTTC
V gene: TRBV9; clone size: -; D gene: TRBD2; J gene: TRBJ2-7; CDR3 protein: CASGPGRSYEQYF; CDR3 DNA: TGTGCCAGCGGACCCGGGAGGTCCTACGAGCAGTACTTC
V gene: TRBV7-9; clone size: -; D gene: -; J gene: TRBJ2-5; CDR3 protein: CASSLVVIETQYF; CDR3 DNA: TGTGCCAGCAGCTTAGTGGTCATAGAGACCCAGTACTTC
V gene: TRBV15; clone size: -; D gene: -; J gene: TRBJ1-5; CDR3 protein: CATSRDRASNQPQHF; CDR3 DNA: TGTGCCACCAGCAGAGACAGGGCCAGCAATCAGCCCCAGCATTTT
V gene: TRBV9; clone size: -; D gene: TRBD1; J gene: TRBJ1-2; CDR3 protein: CASSPRTDRVYGYTF; CDR3 DNA: TGTGCCAGCAGCCCAAGAACCGACAGGGTCTATGGCTACACCTTC
V gene: TRBV7-6; clone size: -; D gene: -; J gene: TRBJ2-1; CDR3 protein: CASSPGGAGPSVEQFF; CDR3 DNA: TGTGCCAGCAGCCCAGGGGGGGCAGGTCCCTCTGTCGAGCAGTTCTTC
V gene: TRBV13; clone size: -; D gene: -; J gene: TRBJ1-1; CDR3 protein: CASIQNTEAFF; CDR3 DNA: TGTGCCAGCATACAGAACACTGAAGCTTTCTTT
V gene: TRBV4-1; clone size: -; D gene: TRBD2; J gene: TRBJ2-5; CDR3 protein: CASSQEGGGAPQETQYF; CDR3 DNA: TGCGCCAGCAGCCAAGAAGGCGGGGGGGCTCCCCAAGAGACCCAGTACTTC
V gene: TRBV5-1; clone size: -; D gene: TRBD2; J gene: TRBJ2-3; CDR3 protein: CASSPGLAGTDTQYF; CDR3 DNA: TGCGCCAGCAGCCCCGGACTAGCGGGCACAGATACGCAGTATTTT
V gene: TRBV10-3; clone size: -; D gene: TRBD1; J gene: TRBJ1-2; CDR3 protein: CAISGDRVGANYGYTF; CDR3 DNA: TGTGCCATCAGTGGGGACAGGGTAGGGGCTAACTATGGCTACACCTTC
V gene: TRBV6-1; clone size: few; D gene: -; J gene: TRBJ1-5; CDR3 protein: CASSEASGSVQPQHF; CDR3 DNA: TGTGCCAGCAGTGAAGCTTCAGGATCCGTTCAGCCCCAGCATTTT
V gene: TRBV7-2; clone size: -; D gene: -; J gene: TRBJ1-2; CDR3 protein: CASSFSPLTANYGYTF; CDR3 DNA: TGTGCCAGCAGCTTCTCCCCCCTGACAGCCAACTATGGCTACACCTTC
V gene: TRBV2; clone size: -; D gene: -; J gene: TRBJ2-7; CDR3 protein: CAISSHEQYF; CDR3 DNA: TGTGCCATAAGTTCCCACGAGCAGTACTTC
V gene: TRBV29-1; clone size: -; D gene: -; J gene: TRBJ2-5; CDR3 protein: CSLKRDQETQYF; CDR3 DNA: TGCAGCCTCAAGCGAGACCAAGAGACCCAGTACTTC
V gene: TRBV29-1; clone size: -; D gene: -; J gene: TRBJ1-1; CDR3 protein: CSVDSRNTEAFF; CDR3 DNA: TGCAGCGTTGACTCAAGGAACACTGAAGCTTTCTTT
V gene: TRBV4-1; clone size: -; D gene: -; J gene: TRBJ2-7; CDR3 protein: CASSQVGANEQYF; CDR3 DNA: TGCGCCAGCAGCCAAGTCGGCGCGAACGAGCAGTACTTC
V gene: TRBV18; clone size: -; D gene: -; J gene: TRBJ2-1; CDR3 protein: CASSPRGSDEQFF; CDR3 DNA: TGTGCCAGCTCACCAAGGGGTTCCGATGAGCAGTTCTTC
V gene: TRBV5-4; clone size: -; D gene: -; J gene: TRBJ1-1; CDR3 protein: CASSLNWMNTEAFF; CDR3 DNA: TGTGCCAGCAGCTTGAACTGGATGAACACTGAAGCTTTCTTT
V gene: TRBV7-6; clone size: -; D gene: TRBD1; J gene: TRBJ2-5; CDR3 protein: CASSLAGTGGGETQYF; CDR3 DNA: TGTGCCAGCAGCTTAGCGGGGACAGGGGGCGGAGAGACCCAGTACTTC
V gene: TRBV5-6; clone size: few; D gene: -; J gene: TRBJ2-2; CDR3 protein: CASSSTPTGELFF; CDR3 DNA: TGTGCCAGCAGCTCGACTCCTACCGGGGAGCTGTTTTTT
V gene: TRBV7-9; clone size: -; D gene: -; J gene: TRBJ2-5; CDR3 protein: CASSLTSTVIETQYF; CDR3 DNA: TGTGCCAGCAGCTTAACTAGCACAGTTATTGAGACCCAGTACTTC
V gene: TRBV11-2; clone size: few; D gene: TRBD1; J gene: TRBJ2-7; CDR3 protein: CASSLSADRGAYF; CDR3 DNA: TGTGCCAGCAGCTTATCAGCGGACAGGGGAGCGTACTTC
V gene: TRBV10-2; clone size: -; D gene: TRBD2; J gene: TRBJ2-3; CDR3 protein: CASSAGGLGNTQYF; CDR3 DNA: TGCGCCAGCAGTGCGGGGGGGCTCGGAAATACGCAGTATTTT